This is a list of T cell receptor beta chains from one sample in a study of T cells after yellow fever vaccination. TCRdb re-called the 5' RACE reads with MiXCR, one entry per CDR3 protein. Here the sample spans about 350,000 distinct CDR3 sequences, about 8.3% being singletons. Specimen: PBMCs, collected approximately 40 days after the first yellow fever vaccination. Receptors originate from a man aged 18 to 30 who received the YFV17D yellow fever vaccine. CDR3s include the opening cysteine and the closing phenylalanine or tryptophan. The order of the fields is CDR3 DNA, CDR3 protein, J gene, V gene, D gene, clone size. D genes are given only for firm matches. Clone size is not always given. Where it is, it says once, few, many or a class for expanded clones.

TGTGCCAGCAGCCAGACAGGGTCCGGGCAGCAGTACTTC	CASSQTGSGQQYF	TRBJ2-7	TRBV14	TRBD1	NA
TGTGCCAGCATTAATAGCGGGGAACTAAGCACAGATACGCAGTATTTT	CASINSGELSTDTQYF	TRBJ2-3	TRBV6-5	TRBD2	NA
TGCAGTGCTAGTACGGTGGACAGGGGGACAGATACGCAGTATTTT	CSASTVDRGTDTQYF	TRBJ2-3	TRBV20-1	TRBD1	few
TGCGCCAGCAGCTTCGGACCGCGTCGATGGGTGTCCCAGTACTTC	CASSFGPRRWVSQYF	TRBJ2-5	TRBV5-1	NA	NA
TGTGCCAGCAAGACAGGGACCTTCACAGATACGCAGTATTTT	CASKTGTFTDTQYF	TRBJ2-3	TRBV28	TRBD1	NA
TGTGCCAGCAGCTTGAGCGAGCTACTCACCGGGGAGCTGTTTTTT	CASSLSELLTGELFF	TRBJ2-2	TRBV5-4	NA	NA
TGTGCCAGCAGTTTCCGGCGGGAAGACAGAGCACCTCGAAATGGGGCCAACGTCCTGACTTTC	CASSFRREDRAPRNGANVLTF	TRBJ2-6	TRBV12-3/TRBV12-4	NA	few
TGTGCCAGCAGTCCTGGGACAAGAGGGGGCTATGGCTACACCTTC	CASSPGTRGGYGYTF	TRBJ1-2	TRBV12-3/TRBV12-4	NA	few
TGTGCCAGTAGTATTTCGGGACGGAACACTGAAGCTTTCTTT	CASSISGRNTEAFF	TRBJ1-1	TRBV19	NA	few
TGCGCCAGCAGCCAAGAACAGAGCGCCCGCGGTGCCCCGCAGTATTTT	CASSQEQSARGAPQYF	TRBJ2-3	TRBV4-3	NA	NA
TGCAGCGGGAAACTCAGGGCCCAGAGGGGGCCAGATACGCAGTATTTT	CSGKLRAQRGPDTQYF	TRBJ2-3	TRBV29-1	TRBD1	many
TGTGCCAGCAGCTTAGCAACGGCTTTCTTT	CASSLATAFF	TRBJ1-1	TRBV7-9	NA	NA
TGTGCCAGCAGCCGGGACAGGGGGTCCGGTGAAGCTTTCTTT	CASSRDRGSGEAFF	TRBJ1-1	TRBV5-4	TRBD1	few
TGCAGCGTTGAAGGCGGCACTAACTATGGCTACACCTTC	CSVEGGTNYGYTF	TRBJ1-2	TRBV29-1	NA	many
TGTGCCAGCAGTCGGGGGGCGCGGAAAGCTTTCTTT	CASSRGARKAFF	TRBJ1-1	TRBV7-2	NA	NA
TGTGCCAGCAGTTACATGGGACACAACACCGGGGAGCTGTTTTTT	CASSYMGHNTGELFF	TRBJ2-2	TRBV6-2/TRBV6-3	NA	NA
TGCGCCAGCAGCTCGATGACGGCTAGCACAGATACGCAGTATTTT	CASSSMTASTDTQYF	TRBJ2-3	TRBV5-1	NA	few
TGTGCCAGCAGTTTCGGCGGAGCCTATGGCTACACCTTC	CASSFGGAYGYTF	TRBJ1-2	TRBV12-3/TRBV12-4	NA	NA
TGCAGCGTTGGTTGGGGCCCGTACAATGAGCAGTTCTTC	CSVGWGPYNEQFF	TRBJ2-1	TRBV29-1	NA	few
TGCAGTGCTAGATCGGGGGCGGGCAATCAGCCCCAGCATTTT	CSARSGAGNQPQHF	TRBJ1-5	TRBV20-1	NA	NA
TGTGCCAGCAGCTTAGTCAGGGGCGGGAGCACTGAAGCTTTCTTT	CASSLVRGGSTEAFF	TRBJ1-1	TRBV7-8	NA	few
TGTGCCAGCAGCAGTGGCGGGGGCAATCGAAGAGCCAAAAACATTCAGTACTTC	CASSSGGGNRRAKNIQYF	TRBJ2-4	TRBV12-3/TRBV12-4	NA	NA
TGTGCCAGCAGTTGGCTAGCGGGGGGTTCCTACAATGAGCAGTTCTTC	CASSWLAGGSYNEQFF	TRBJ2-1	TRBV6-5	TRBD2	NA
TGTGCCAGCAGCCCATCCCCAAGACAGAAAAGAGTAGAGCAGTACTTC	CASSPSPRQKRVEQYF	TRBJ2-7	TRBV7-9	NA	NA
TGTGCCAGCAGCGATGACGTGGCAGGCTACACCTTC	CASSDDVAGYTF	TRBJ1-2	TRBV28	NA	few